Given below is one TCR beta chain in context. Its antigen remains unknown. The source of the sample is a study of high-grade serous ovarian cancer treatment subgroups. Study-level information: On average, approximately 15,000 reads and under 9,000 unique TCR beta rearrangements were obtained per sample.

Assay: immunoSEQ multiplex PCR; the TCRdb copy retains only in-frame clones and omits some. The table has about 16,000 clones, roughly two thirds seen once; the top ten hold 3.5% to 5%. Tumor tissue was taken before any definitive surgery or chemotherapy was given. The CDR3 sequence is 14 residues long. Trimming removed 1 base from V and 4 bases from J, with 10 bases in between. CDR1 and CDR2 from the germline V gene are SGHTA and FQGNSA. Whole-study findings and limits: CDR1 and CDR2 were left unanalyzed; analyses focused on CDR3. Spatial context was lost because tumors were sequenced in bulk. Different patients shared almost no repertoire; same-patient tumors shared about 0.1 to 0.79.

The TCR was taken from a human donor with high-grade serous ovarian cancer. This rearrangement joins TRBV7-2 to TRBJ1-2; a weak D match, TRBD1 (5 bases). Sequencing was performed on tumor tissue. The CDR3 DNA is TGTGCCAGCAGCTTAGGGAGCCAGGGCTATGGCTACACCTTC. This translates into CASSLGSQGYGYTF. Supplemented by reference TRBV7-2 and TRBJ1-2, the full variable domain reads GAGVSQSPSNKVTEKGKDVELRCDPISGHTALYWYRQSLGQGLEFLIYFQGNSAPDKSGLPSDRFSAERTGGSVSTLTIQRTQQEDSAVYLCASSLGSQGYGYTFGSGTRLTVV.